This T cell receptor beta chain was obtained from a study of human T cells and chemical hapten exposure. Study at large: Patients, chiefly female, had alopecia areata, totalis or universalis.

Library construction involved attaching unique molecular identifiers to individual cDNA molecules, which allowed quantitative, reproducible TCR counting. MiXCR, run by TCRdb on the RACE reads, gives a single entry per CDR3 protein. The table records approximately 79,000 distinct CDR3 sequences, under 13% of them present only once. The time point was: patch test 1, 2 weeks after DPC sensitization. Treatment defined: therapeutic diphenylcyclopropenone sensitization with weekly scalp DPC. The CDR3 covers 15 residues. V gave up 3 bases and J gave up 6 bases; unmatched junction bases: 3. CDR1 LGHDT and CDR2 YNNKEL come from the germline V gene (reference sequence). Study-level points and caveats: TCRs exceeding a frequency of 1 in 1000 stayed unchanged under DPC sensitization. Expanded TCRs showed more large CDR3 clusters than pre-sensitization or healthy control sets.

Ten or more counts support this clonotype. Antigen: not known. The sequence was obtained from a woman between 50 and 59 years old with alopecia areata. Some clones in this sample may be carry-over from other donors' samples. This material consisted of whole blood, taken in connection with sensitization to the hapten diphenylcyclopropenone (DPC). V gene TRBV3-1 combines with J gene TRBJ2-2; 11 bases line up with TRBD2. The CDR3 DNA is TGTGCCAGCAGCCAGCTAGCGGGAGGCCCCGGGGAGCTGTTTTTT. Amino acid sequence: CASSQLAGGPGELFF.